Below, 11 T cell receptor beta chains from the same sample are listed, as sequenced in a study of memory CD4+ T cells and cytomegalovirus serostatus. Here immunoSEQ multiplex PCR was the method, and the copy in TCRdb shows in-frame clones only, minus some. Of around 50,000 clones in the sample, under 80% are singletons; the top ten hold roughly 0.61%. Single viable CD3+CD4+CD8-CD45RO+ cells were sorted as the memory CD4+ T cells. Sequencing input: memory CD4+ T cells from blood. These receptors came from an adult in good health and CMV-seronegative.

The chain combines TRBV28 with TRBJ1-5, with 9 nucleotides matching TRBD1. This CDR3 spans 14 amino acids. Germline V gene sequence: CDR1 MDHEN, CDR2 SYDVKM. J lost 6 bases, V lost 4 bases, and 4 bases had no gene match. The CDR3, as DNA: TGTGCCAGCAGTTCCGGGACAGGGATTCAGCCCCAGCATTTT. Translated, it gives CASSSGTGIQPQHF. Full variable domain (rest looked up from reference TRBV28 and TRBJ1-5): DVKVTQSSRYLVKRTGEKVFLECVQDMDHENMFWYRQDPGLGLRLIYFSYDVKMKEKGDIPEGYSVSREKKERFSLILESASTNQTSMYLCASSSGTGIQPQHFGDGTRLSIL.

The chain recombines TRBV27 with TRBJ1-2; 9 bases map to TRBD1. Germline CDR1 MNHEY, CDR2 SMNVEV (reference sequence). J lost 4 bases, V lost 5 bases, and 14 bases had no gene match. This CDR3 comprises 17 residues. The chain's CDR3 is CASSLGTGPNSGYGYTF. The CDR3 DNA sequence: TGTGCCAGCAGTCTCGGGACAGGGCCTAACAGCGGCTATGGCTACACCTTC.

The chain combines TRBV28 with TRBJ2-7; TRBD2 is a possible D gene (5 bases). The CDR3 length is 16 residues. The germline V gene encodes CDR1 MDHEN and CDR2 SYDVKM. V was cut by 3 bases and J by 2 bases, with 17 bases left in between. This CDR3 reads CASSFLIRDPPYEQYF. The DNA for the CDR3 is TGTGCCAGCAGTTTTTTGATCCGGGATCCGCCCTACGAGCAGTACTTC. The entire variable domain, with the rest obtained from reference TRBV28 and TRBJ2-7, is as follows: DVKVTQSSRYLVKRTGEKVFLECVQDMDHENMFWYRQDPGLGLRLIYFSYDVKMKEKGDIPEGYSVSREKKERFSLILESASTNQTSMYLCASSFLIRDPPYEQYFGPGTRLTVT.

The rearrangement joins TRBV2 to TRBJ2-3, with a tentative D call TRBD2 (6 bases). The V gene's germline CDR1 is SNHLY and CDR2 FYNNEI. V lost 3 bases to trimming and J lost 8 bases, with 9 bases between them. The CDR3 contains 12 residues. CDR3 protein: CASSERGGTQYF. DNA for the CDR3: TGTGCCAGCAGTGAGAGGGGAGGTACGCAGTATTTT.

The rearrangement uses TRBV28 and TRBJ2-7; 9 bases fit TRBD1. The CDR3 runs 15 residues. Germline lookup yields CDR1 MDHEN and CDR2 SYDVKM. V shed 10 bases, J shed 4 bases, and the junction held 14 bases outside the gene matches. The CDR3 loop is CAIRPGTGLGYEQYF. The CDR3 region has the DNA TGTGCCATCAGACCCGGGACAGGGCTTGGGTACGAGCAGTACTTC.

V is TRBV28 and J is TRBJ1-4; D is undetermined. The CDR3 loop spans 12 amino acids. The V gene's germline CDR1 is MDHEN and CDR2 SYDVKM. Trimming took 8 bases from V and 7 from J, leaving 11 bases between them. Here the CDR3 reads CASGRFSEKLFF. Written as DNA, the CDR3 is TGTGCCAGCGGACGGTTTAGTGAAAAACTGTTTTTT.

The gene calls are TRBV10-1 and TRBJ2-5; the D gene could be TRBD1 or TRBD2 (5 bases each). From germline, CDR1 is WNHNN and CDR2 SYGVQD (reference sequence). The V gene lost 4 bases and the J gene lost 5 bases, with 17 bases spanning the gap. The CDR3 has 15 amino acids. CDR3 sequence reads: CASSGGRGAGETQYF. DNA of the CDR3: TGCGCCAGCAGTGGCGGCCGAGGGGCCGGGGAGACCCAGTACTTC.

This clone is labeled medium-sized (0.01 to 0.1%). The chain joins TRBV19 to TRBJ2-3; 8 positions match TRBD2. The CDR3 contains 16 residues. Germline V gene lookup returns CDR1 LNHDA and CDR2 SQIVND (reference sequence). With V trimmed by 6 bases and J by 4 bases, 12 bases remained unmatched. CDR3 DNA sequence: TGTGCCAGTAGCCGCCAAGGGGCGGGAGGAGCAGATACGCAGTATTTT. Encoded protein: CASSRQGAGGADTQYF.

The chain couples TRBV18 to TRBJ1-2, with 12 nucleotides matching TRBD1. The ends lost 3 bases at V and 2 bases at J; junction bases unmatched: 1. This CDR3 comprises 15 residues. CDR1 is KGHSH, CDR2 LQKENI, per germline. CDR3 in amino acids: CASSPGQGANYGYTF. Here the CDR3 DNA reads TGTGCCAGCTCACCGGGACAGGGGGCAAACTATGGCTACACCTTC.

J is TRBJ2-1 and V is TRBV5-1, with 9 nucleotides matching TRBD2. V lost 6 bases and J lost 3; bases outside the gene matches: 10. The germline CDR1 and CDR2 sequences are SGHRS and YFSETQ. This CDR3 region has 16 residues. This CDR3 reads CASTSNSGSIYNEQFF. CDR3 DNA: TGCGCCAGCACCTCCAATAGCGGGAGTATCTACAATGAGCAGTTCTTC.

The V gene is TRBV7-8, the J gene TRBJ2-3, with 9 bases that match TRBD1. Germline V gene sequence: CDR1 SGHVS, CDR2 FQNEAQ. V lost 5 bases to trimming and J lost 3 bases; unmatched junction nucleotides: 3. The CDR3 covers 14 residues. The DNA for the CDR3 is TGTGCCAGCAGCCTGACAGGGGGGACAGATACGCAGTATTTT. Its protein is CASSLTGGTDTQYF.